This TCR beta chain is from a study of cytomegalovirus exposure and HLA in healthy donors. A word on this clone: Its specificity is not known.

Findings and caveats of the study: Three of the chains that were CMV-associated were confirmed in vitro to be specific for CMV antigens. Presence/absence analyses supposed approximately even sequencing depth among donors.

The PCR made use of 60 Vbeta and 13 Jbeta primers. TCRdb keeps only in-frame clones here, not all; method: immunoSEQ multiplex PCR. Found here are 80,000 or so clones; the top ten clones hold about 1.1%. The clonotype was recovered from a woman aged 30 to 39 in good health and CMV-seronegative. The source material was PBMCs.

The CDR3 DNA sequence: TGTGCCAGCTCACCCGGTGGTGTAGGGGGCAAAACTGAAGCTTTCTTT. Translation: CASSPGGVGGKTEAFF. The rearrangement uses TRBV18 and TRBJ1-1, with 7 bases lining up with TRBD1. J was trimmed by 5 bases and V by 3 bases; bases with no gene match: 12. CDR3 length equals 16 residues. Germline assignment: CDR1 KGHSH and CDR2 LQKENI. The entire variable domain, with the rest obtained from reference TRBV18 and TRBJ1-1, is as follows: NAGVMQNPRHLVRRRGQEARLRCSPMKGHSHVYWYRQLPEEGLKFMVYLQKENIIDESGMPKERFSAEFPKEGPSILRIQQVVRGDSAAYFCASSPGGVGGKTEAFFGQGTRLTVV.